This T cell receptor beta chain appears in the sequencing data of a study of blood T cells in healthy people across ages. Regarding the study as a whole: Estimates based on one million T cells were treated as lower bounds. In long-lived donors, naive CD4+ cell counts and diversity exceeded those of aged donors.

A word on this clonotype: Antigen: not known.

The authors ran a second PCR of about 6 to 12 cycles using a sample-barcoded 5' primer and a J-beta primer mix. From the 5' RACE reads, TCRdb called clonotypes with MiXCR, one entry per CDR3 protein. Altogether more than 1,400,000 distinct CDR3 sequences are present, approximately 38% being singletons, with the ten largest covering roughly 7.9%. V was clipped by 1 base and J by 7 bases, with 20 bases between them. Germline CDR1 DFQATT, CDR2 SNEGSKA (reference sequence). The CDR3 has 15 residues. This TCR was sampled from a woman between 18 and 30 years old in good health. What was sequenced was blood. This chain links TRBV20-1 with TRBJ2-7; D ambiguous. CDR3 nucleotides: TGCAGTGCTAGAGCCCTACTAAGCTCCTACAATGAGCAGTACTTC. It translates to CSARALLSSYNEQYF.